The clone carrying this T cell receptor (beta chain) was seen a handful of times. Its antigen is undetermined. The V and J ends lost 4 bases and 13 bases respectively, with 17 bases between them. CDR1 and CDR2 (germline): SGHTA, FQGNSA. The CDR3 loop spans 14 amino acids. This sample was taken from a study of T cell responses to AZD1222 COVID-19 vaccine. General study findings and limits: Nearly half of unique spike-specific TCRs reportedly avoided B.1.351 and B.1.1.7 mutated regions. The donor cohort was predominantly white British with a female majority, and clonal diversity may have been underestimated. Baseline antibody screening turned up just 6 or 7 seropositive AZD1222 recipients.

The protocol was immunoSEQ multiplex PCR, while the TCRdb copy is restricted to in-frame clones and leaves out a portion. This table has 100,000 or so clones, around 90% appearing once. This TCR was sampled from an adult in good health. Here the sequenced sample was peripheral blood, taken on day 0 of AZD1222 vaccination. The chain combines TRBV7-2 with TRBJ1-6, with D tentatively TRBD1 (6 bases). CDR3 DNA sequence: TGTGCCAGCAGCTCCGGACAGTTCAACGTCCCCCTCCACTTT. This gives the protein CASSSGQFNVPLHF.